One and the same sample provided the 25 T cell receptor beta chains below, sequenced in a study of blood T cell repertoires in COVID-19. The method was immunoSEQ multiplex PCR; TCRdb's version includes in-frame clones alone and lacks a portion of them. Here the sample spans approximately 200,000 clones, 94% being singletons. The source material was peripheral blood. The receptors stem from a man aged 25-45 years with COVID-19, enrolled during active disease.

V and J are TRBV6-1 and TRBJ2-3, with D possibly TRBD2 on 6 matching bases. Germline V lookup: CDR1 MNHNS, CDR2 SASEGT. This CDR3 has 15 residues. V lost 2 bases and J lost 4, with 13 bases in between. The CDR3 protein is CASSEMGPSADTQYF. The CDR3 coding sequence is TGTGCCAGCAGTGAAATGGGCCCTAGCGCAGATACGCAGTATTTT.

The count of this clone is one. CDR3 protein: CASSSQSQGGHEQYF. The CDR3 DNA sequence: TGTGCCAGCAGCTCCCAATCGCAGGGAGGCCACGAGCAGTACTTC. The chain recombines TRBV11-1 with TRBJ2-7, with D maybe TRBD2 (6 bases). Germline lookup yields CDR1 SGHAT and CDR2 FQDESV (reference sequence). This CDR3 has 15 residues. V was cut by 4 bases and J by 5 bases, with 18 bases left in between.

In this sample, this clone turned up once. V gene TRBV14 combines with J gene TRBJ2-1; 7 nucleotides align to TRBD1. The CDR3 is 16 residues long. V shed 3 bases, J shed 6 bases, and the junction held 11 bases outside the gene matches. CDR1 and CDR2 from the germline V gene are SGHDN and FVKESK. The CDR3 coding sequence is TGTGCCAGCAGCCATAAGGGAGACAGGGTAGGCAATGAGCAGTTCTTC. It translates to CASSHKGDRVGNEQFF.

The gene calls are TRBV12-3 or TRBV12-4 and TRBJ2-4; tentatively, D is TRBD1 (6 bases). The CDR3 is 13 amino acids. Trimming shortened V by 6 bases and J by 2 bases, and 8 bases separated the two germline ends. In DNA form, the CDR3 reads TGTGCCAGCAGCACAGGGTCCAAAAACATTCAGTACTTC. It is translated as CASSTGSKNIQYF.

This clone appeared a few times. The rearrangement links TRBV19 to TRBJ1-6; weak D call: TRBD1 (6 bases). The CDR3 contains 14 residues. Trimming removed 6 bases from V and 11 bases from J, with 17 bases in between. Germline loops: CDR1 LNHDA, CDR2 SQIVND (reference sequence). The CDR3 DNA is TGTGCCAGTAGACTCTCAGGGGCTGGGGCACCCCTCCACTTT. This gives the protein CASRLSGAGAPLHF.

This clone occurred once. The V gene is TRBV5-6, the J gene TRBJ1-2, with 8 bases matching TRBD1. There are 15 residues in the CDR3. Germline CDR1 reads SGHDT; CDR2 reads YYEEEE. With V trimmed by 4 bases and J by 6 bases, 11 bases remained unmatched. The CDR3 reads CASSRTGLRNNGYTF. CDR3 DNA sequence: TGTGCCAGCAGCCGGACAGGGCTCCGGAACAATGGCTACACCTTC.

In its sample, this clone was seen once. The J gene is TRBJ1-1, the V gene TRBV5-5, with 7 nucleotides matching TRBD1. Per the germline V gene, CDR1 is SGHKS and CDR2 is YYEKEE (reference sequence). This CDR3 has 13 amino acids. Trimming cost V 4 bases and J 3 bases; bases outside gene matches: 3. The CDR3 here is CASSQQGDTEAFF. Here the CDR3 DNA reads TGTGCCAGCAGCCAGCAGGGGGACACTGAAGCTTTCTTT.

The rearrangement uses TRBV3-1 (or the pseudogene TRBV3-2) and TRBJ1-4, with D uncertain. The CDR3 extends over 14 amino acids. Germline CDR1 reads LGHDT; CDR2 reads YNNKEL (reference sequence). The ends were cut back, 4 bases at V and 7 bases at J, with 13 bases in the middle. CDR3 in DNA: TGTGCCAGCAGCCGTGGTTCCGAGGGTGAAAAACTGTTTTTT. Protein: CASSRGSEGEKLFF.

V and J are TRBV30 and TRBJ1-1; D gene uncertain. Per the germline V gene, CDR1 is GTSNPN and CDR2 is SVGIG (reference sequence). This CDR3 comprises 19 residues. V lost 0 bases and J 2 bases, leaving 25 bases between the germline ends. The CDR3 spells CAWSVVRQARVGENTEAFF. CDR3 nucleotides: TGTGCCTGGAGTGTAGTTAGGCAGGCCCGAGTGGGTGAAAACACTGAAGCTTTCTTT.

The rearrangement uses TRBV3-1 (or the pseudogene TRBV3-2) and TRBJ2-7; D possibly corresponds to TRBD1 (5 bases). Germline V gene lookup returns CDR1 LGHDT and CDR2 YNNKEL (reference sequence). V was pared by 4 bases and J by 6 bases, with 10 bases between. This CDR3 spans 12 amino acids. The CDR3 DNA follows: TGTGCCAGCAGCCCTAGGGGTACCGAGCAGTACTTC. It encodes CASSPRGTEQYF.

This chain joins TRBV30 and TRBJ1-5; 8 bases match TRBD1. Trimming removed 4 bases from V and 8 bases from J; junction bases left unmatched: 22. Germline values: CDR1 GTSNPN, CDR2 SVGIG (reference sequence). This CDR3 region has 18 residues. CDR3 in DNA: TGTGCCTGGATTTTGAGACAGGGGATGTTGATGTGGTATGAGCCCCAGCATTTT. It is translated as CAWILRQGMLMWYEPQHF.

The rearrangement uses TRBV2 and TRBJ1-5, with no clear D. V shed 4 bases and J shed 3 bases, with 7 bases lying between them. The CDR3 is made up of 13 amino acids. Per germline, CDR1 SNHLY and CDR2 FYNNEI. As DNA, the CDR3 is TGTGCCAGCAGTGGAGTTGACAATCAGCCCCAGCATTTT. Protein sequence: CASSGVDNQPQHF.

The rearrangement uses TRBV5-5 and TRBJ1-2; 10 positions match TRBD1. This CDR3 spans 16 amino acids. Germline loops: CDR1 SGHKS, CDR2 YYEKEE (reference sequence). Trimming took 0 bases from V and 3 from J; bases not matched to a gene: 5. The CDR3 sequence is CASSLERQGADYGYTF. The DNA for the CDR3 is TGTGCCAGCAGCTTGGAGAGACAGGGGGCAGACTATGGCTACACCTTC.

V is TRBV5-5 and J is TRBJ1-1, with TRBD1 identical over 10 bases. Germline CDR1 is SGHKS and CDR2 is YYEKEE (reference sequence). The CDR3 has 14 amino acids. V lost 2 bases and J lost 5; bases outside the gene matches: 3. The CDR3 DNA reads TGTGCCAGCAGCTTCGGGACAGGGGAGACTGAAGCTTTCTTT. This translates into CASSFGTGETEAFF.

The CDR3: CASSEQGLWGYTF. The CDR3 DNA is TGTGCCAGCAGCGAACAGGGGTTGTGGGGCTACACCTTC. The chain uses TRBV11-3 and TRBJ1-2; the match to TRBD1 covers 7 bases. The CDR3 sequence is 13 residues long. Per germline, CDR1 SGHNT and CDR2 YENEEA. Trimming removed 5 bases from V and 8 bases from J; junction bases left unmatched: 8.

The rearrangement links TRBV18 to TRBJ1-6, with D unclear. This CDR3 spans 14 amino acids. The V end lost 4 bases, the J end lost 7 bases, and 11 bases lay between the germline ends. Germline V gives CDR1 KGHSH, CDR2 LQKENI. CDR3 loop: CASSRSSSNSPLHF. The CDR3 coding sequence is TGTGCCAGCTCACGGTCCAGTTCCAATTCACCCCTCCACTTT. Full variable domain (missing parts from reference TRBV18 and TRBJ1-6): NAGVMQNPRHLVRRRGQEARLRCSPMKGHSHVYWYRQLPEEGLKFMVYLQKENIIDESGMPKERFSAEFPKEGPSILRIQQVVRGDSAAYFCASSRSSSNSPLHFGNGTRLTVT.

The chain links TRBV6-4 to TRBJ2-5; no clear D gene. V was pared by 7 bases and J by 5 bases, with 17 bases between. The CDR3 length is 14 residues. Germline V lookup: CDR1 MRHNA, CDR2 SNTAGT. The CDR3 nucleotides read TGTGCCAGCAATACGGCAGAGGCCCTGGAGACCCAGTACTTC. This codes for CASNTAEALETQYF.

The V and J genes are TRBV5-5 and TRBJ1-1; the D gene is possibly TRBD1 (6 bases). CDR1 SGHKS and CDR2 YYEKEE come from the germline V gene (reference sequence). This CDR3 spans 13 amino acids. Deletions cut 7 bases from V and 0 bases from J, with 10 bases between. The CDR3 nucleotides read TGTGCCAGCTGGACAGATTTGAACACTGAAGCTTTCTTT. This codes for CASWTDLNTEAFF.

This chain uses TRBV30 with TRBJ2-7; 8 bases line up with TRBD1. The germline V gene has CDR1 GTSNPN and CDR2 SVGIG (reference sequence). The CDR3 has 14 residues. J lost 1 base, V lost 5 bases, and 7 bases had no gene match. The CDR3 protein is CAWVPRGRSYEQYF. CDR3 coding DNA: TGTGCCTGGGTCCCCAGGGGGCGATCCTACGAGCAGTACTTC.

The V call is TRBV9, the J call TRBJ1-2; D is unclear. The CDR3 is made up of 13 amino acids. V was shortened by 0 bases and J by 6 bases, with 9 bases between the two germline ends. Germline V CDR1 and CDR2: SGDLS, YYNGEE. The CDR3 nucleotides are TGTGCCAGCAGCGTAGGTCCGGGTGATGGCTACACCTTC. Its protein product is CASSVGPGDGYTF.

The chain uses TRBV28 and TRBJ1-1; TRBD1 matches at 7 bases. Germline V gives CDR1 MDHEN, CDR2 SYDVKM. This CDR3 is 16 amino acids long. With V trimmed by 4 bases and J by 8 bases, 16 bases remained unmatched. CDR3 residues: CASSSRPGQETWEAFF. The CDR3 nucleotides are TGTGCCAGCAGTTCTCGCCCCGGACAGGAAACTTGGGAAGCTTTCTTT.

Of note for this clone: Other DNA sequences in this specimen translate into the identical CDR3. The chain combines TRBV20-1 with TRBJ1-1, with 7 bases matching TRBD1. CDR1 and CDR2 from the germline V gene are DFQATT and SNEGSKA (reference sequence). The CDR3 is 14 amino acids. The V and J ends lost 3 bases and 0 bases, in that order; junction bases with no gene match: 4. The CDR3 here is CSASRDSMNTEAFF. CDR3 DNA: TGCAGTGCTAGTCGGGACAGTATGAACACTGAAGCTTTCTTT.

This chain links TRBV6-5 with TRBJ1-4; possible D gene TRBD1, 5 bases. The CDR3 has 15 amino acids. Germline values: CDR1 MNHEY, CDR2 SVGAGI. V was shortened by 6 bases and J by 0 bases, with 11 bases between the two germline ends. The CDR3 DNA reads TGTGCCAGCAGGAGGACACATGCAACTAATGAAAAACTGTTTTTT. Translating gives CASRRTHATNEKLFF.

J is TRBJ1-4 and V is TRBV30; D gene ambiguous. Germline V gene sequence: CDR1 GTSNPN, CDR2 SVGIG (reference sequence). The CDR3 is made up of 15 amino acids. The germline V and J ends were trimmed by 1 base and 0 bases, with 9 bases remaining between them. CDR3: CAWSGGVSTNEKLFF. DNA for the CDR3: TGTGCCTGGAGTGGAGGAGTATCAACTAATGAAAAACTGTTTTTT.

V usage is TRBV24-1 and J usage is TRBJ2-2; perhaps TRBD2 as D (6 bases). The germline gives CDR1 KGHDR, CDR2 SFDVKD. V was trimmed by 3 bases and J by 1 base, leaving 14 bases between them. CDR3 size: 17 residues. In DNA, the CDR3 is TGTGCCACCAGTGATGCAACCGGGACTCAGAACACCGGGGAGCTGTTTTTT. Translated: CATSDATGTQNTGELFF.